This TCR beta chain derives from a study of blood T cell repertoires in COVID-19. Trimming shortened V by 10 bases and J by 1 base, and 16 bases separated the two germline ends. Germline V gene lookup returns CDR1 ENHRY and CDR2 SYGVKD. This CDR3 comprises 14 residues. The repertoire was sequenced with immunoSEQ multiplex PCR; TCRdb's copy has only in-frame clones and lacks some. The sample contains some 310,000 clones, roughly 86% of which appear only once. This receptor was identified in a woman aged 25 to 39 who had recovered from COVID-19. Specimen: PBMCs or T cells enriched from blood (not recorded which). The chain uses TRBV10-3 and TRBJ1-1, with D tentatively TRBD1 (5 bases). The DNA of the CDR3 is TGTGCCACCTCACCTCCGGACAAGAACACTGAAGCTTTCTTT. The encoded protein is CATSPPDKNTEAFF.